The 32 T cell receptor beta chains presented below share a single source sample, sequenced in a study of T cell responses to AZD1222 COVID-19 vaccine. Generated by immunoSEQ multiplex PCR, the TCRdb table keeps only in-frame clones and is missing some. The data hold tens of thousands of clones, with 75% to 90% observed a single time. Here the sequenced sample was peripheral blood, taken 28 days after the second AZD1222 dose. These receptors came from an adult who received the AZD1222 COVID-19 vaccine.

This sequence joins TRBV6-2 or TRBV6-3 and TRBJ2-3, with D possibly TRBD2 on 6 matching bases. Germline V CDR1 and CDR2: MNHEY, SVGEGT. The CDR3 covers 18 residues. The V end was cut by 4 bases, the J end by 8 bases, with 28 bases between. The DNA of the CDR3 is TGTGCCAGCAGTTTTTCCCCGTACCCCACCGGGGGATCCGGTACGCAGTATTTT. It encodes CASSFSPYPTGGSGTQYF.

The chain recombines TRBV5-4 with TRBJ2-2, with D tentatively TRBD1 (5 bases). Between the trimmed V and J ends, which lost 4 bases and 2 bases, there was a span of 9 bases. This CDR3 spans 14 amino acids. The germline gives CDR1 SGHNT, CDR2 YYREEE (reference sequence). CDR3 DNA: TGTGCCAGCAGCAAGGGGTTTAACACCGGGGAGCTGTTTTTT. This gives the protein CASSKGFNTGELFF.

Here the CDR3 reads CAWSVGSTNYGYTF. CDR3 sequence (DNA): TGTGCCTGGTCAGTAGGATCGACTAACTATGGCTACACCTTC. The V and J genes are TRBV30 and TRBJ1-2, with unresolved D. There are 14 residues in the CDR3. Germline lookup yields CDR1 GTSNPN and CDR2 SVGIG (reference sequence). Trimming pared 5 bases from V and 0 bases from J, leaving 13 bases between. Full variable domain (missing parts from reference TRBV30 and TRBJ1-2): SQTIHQWPATLVQPVGSPLSLECTVEGTSNPNLYWYRQAAGRGLQLLFYSVGIGQISSEVPQNLSASRPQDRQFILSSKKLLLSDSGFYLCAWSVGSTNYGYTFGSGTRLTVV.

The rearrangement uses TRBV29-1 and TRBJ2-2; 7 positions agree with TRBD1. CDR1 and CDR2 from the germline V gene are SQVTM and ANQGSEA. The CDR3 contains 15 residues. Trimming cost V 7 bases and J 0 bases; bases outside gene matches: 8. In nucleotides, the CDR3 is TGCAGCGCCAGCCGCCAGGGGGCGAACACCGGGGAGCTGTTTTTT. Translated, it gives CSASRQGANTGELFF.

This sequence joins TRBV24-1 and TRBJ2-7; D may be TRBD1 or TRBD2 (5 bases each). Trimming removed 1 base from V and 0 bases from J, with 18 bases in between. The germline CDR1 and CDR2 sequences are KGHDR and SFDVKD. The CDR3 has 18 amino acids. The CDR3 sequence: CATSDLDGAHRSSYEQYV. CDR3 nucleotide sequence: TGTGCCACCAGTGATTTAGACGGGGCGCACAGGAGCTCCTACGAGCAGTACGTC.

The chain recombines TRBV12-5 with TRBJ1-6; D not certain. V gave up 1 base and J gave up 14 bases, with 12 bases separating them. CDR1 and CDR2 from the germline V gene are LGHNT and FRNRAP. This CDR3 region has 13 residues. Here the CDR3 reads CASGLARGGTLHF. The DNA of the CDR3 is TGTGCTAGTGGTTTGGCCCGGGGTGGAACCCTCCACTTT.

This chain uses TRBV9 with TRBJ1-1, with a weak D call TRBD1 (6 bases). The germline CDR1 and CDR2 sequences are SGDLS and YYNGEE. V was shortened by 3 bases and J by 6 bases, with 12 bases between the two germline ends. CDR3 length: 13 amino acids. The CDR3 here is CASSGQGQPEAFF. CDR3 nucleotide sequence: TGTGCCAGCAGCGGACAAGGACAGCCTGAAGCTTTCTTT.

This clone was counted a single time. This chain links TRBV7-9 with TRBJ1-3; no firm D call. The germline gives CDR1 SEHNR, CDR2 FQNEAQ (reference sequence). Trimming pared 7 bases from V and 5 bases from J, leaving 12 bases between. The CDR3 is made up of 13 amino acids. The chain's CDR3 is CASTTLARNTIYF. CDR3 nucleotide sequence: TGTGCCAGCACCACCTTGGCGAGAAACACCATATATTTT.

This clone came up once. J is TRBJ2-3 and V is TRBV6-5, with 10 nucleotides matching TRBD1. Trimming took 2 bases from V and 7 from J; bases not matched to a gene: 9. CDR3 length: 16 residues. Germline assignment: CDR1 MNHEY and CDR2 SVGAGI. CDR3 sequence (DNA): TGTGCCAGCAGTTACCAGGGACAGGGGATTCCCTATACGCAGTATTTT. This codes for CASSYQGQGIPYTQYF.

V is TRBV7-9 and J is TRBJ2-3; 7 nucleotides line up with TRBD1. Trimming removed 3 bases from V and 6 bases from J; junction bases left unmatched: 6. Germline V gene data show CDR1 as SEHNR and CDR2 as FQNEAQ (reference sequence). This CDR3 has 14 amino acids. CDR3 sequence: CASSFGQERDTQYF. The CDR3 DNA reads as TGTGCCAGCAGCTTCGGACAGGAGAGGGATACGCAGTATTTT. Filled out from reference TRBV7-9 and TRBJ2-3, the complete variable domain reads DTGVSQNPRHKITKRGQNVTFRCDPISEHNRLYWYRQTLGQGPEFLTYFQNEAQLEKSRLLSDRFSAERPKGSFSTLEIQRTEQGDSAMYLCASSFGQERDTQYFGPGTRLTVL.

The chain employs TRBV7-2 and TRBJ2-1; D is possibly TRBD2 (6 bases). The CDR3 consists of 15 residues. V gave up 5 bases and J gave up 4 bases, with 15 bases separating them. In germline, CDR1 is SGHTA, CDR2 FQGNSA. Here the CDR3 reads CASSHGSRGYNEQFF. The DNA of the CDR3 is TGTGCCAGCAGCCATGGGTCGCGGGGATACAATGAGCAGTTCTTC.

This clone was seen more than once but under ten times. This rearrangement joins TRBV6-6 to TRBJ1-4, with D possibly matching TRBD1 (6 bases). This CDR3 contains 14 residues. V was cut by 1 base and J by 8 bases, with 11 bases left in between. From germline, CDR1 is MNHNY and CDR2 SVGAGI (reference sequence). Here the CDR3 DNA reads TGTGCCAGCAGTTACTTGGGGGCCGGAGAAAAACTGTTTTTT. Protein product: CASSYLGAGEKLFF.

V is TRBV24-1 and J is TRBJ2-3; D perhaps matches TRBD1 (6 bases). The CDR3 runs to 15 residues. In germline, CDR1 is KGHDR, CDR2 SFDVKD. Trimming took off 3 bases at V and 2 bases at J, with 11 bases between the two ends. The DNA of the CDR3 is TGTGCCACCAGTGATCAGACAGGCTACACAGATACGCAGTATTTT. Its translation: CATSDQTGYTDTQYF.

The rearrangement links TRBV7-9 to TRBJ1-2, with D possibly being TRBD1 (6 bases). Germline lookup yields CDR1 SEHNR and CDR2 FQNEAQ (reference sequence). The V end lost 7 bases, the J end lost 4 bases, and 25 bases lay between the germline ends. The CDR3 consists of 17 residues. This CDR3 is CASTQQRVGGLSYGYTF. Here the CDR3 DNA reads TGTGCCAGCACCCAGCAGAGGGTAGGGGGACTATCCTATGGCTACACCTTC.

V gene TRBV6-5 combines with J gene TRBJ1-3, with D tentatively TRBD1 (5 bases). There are 16 residues in the CDR3. CDR1 and CDR2 (germline): MNHEY, SVGAGI. Trimming removed 3 bases from V and 0 bases from J, with 12 bases in between. Written as DNA, the CDR3 is TGTGCCAGCAGTTATCCACAGGCCTACTCTGGAAACACCATATATTTT. This sequence encodes CASSYPQAYSGNTIYF.

This chain joins TRBV24-1 and TRBJ2-3, with 7 bases fitting TRBD2. Germline CDR1 is KGHDR and CDR2 is SFDVKD. Trimming at V came to 4 bases and at J to 0 bases, leaving 9 bases not matched to a gene. This CDR3 spans 17 amino acids. The CDR3 DNA follows: TGTGCCACCAGTGACCCCCCTAGCGGAATTAGCACAGATACGCAGTATTTT. Its protein is CATSDPPSGISTDTQYF.

The chain couples TRBV2 to TRBJ2-7; D unresolved. V gave up 6 bases and J gave up 2 bases, with 5 bases separating them. CDR3 length equals 11 residues. CDR1 and CDR2 (germline): SNHLY, FYNNEI. CDR3 region: CASRVTYEQYF. CDR3 in DNA: TGTGCCAGCAGGGTGACCTACGAGCAGTACTTC.

This clone was observed a few times. The CDR3 bases are TGTGCCAGCAGTTACTCCCCGGGTCTGAACACTGAAGCTTTCTTT. Its protein product is CASSYSPGLNTEAFF. The J gene is TRBJ1-1, the V gene TRBV6-2 or TRBV6-3; D gene unclear. Germline V lookup: CDR1 MNHEY, CDR2 SVGEGT. The CDR3 loop spans 15 amino acids. The V gene lost 0 bases and the J gene lost 0 bases, with 8 bases spanning the gap.

The table lists this clone with a few counts. The rearrangement joins TRBV9 to TRBJ1-4; D ambiguous. Per the germline V gene, CDR1 is SGDLS and CDR2 is YYNGEE. The CDR3 is 11 amino acids. Trimming left V 3 bases short and J 7 bases short, with 4 bases between. CDR3 nucleotides: TGTGCCAGCAGCGCTCCTGAAAAACTGTTTTTT. Protein sequence: CASSAPEKLFF.

This chain connects TRBV7-9 to TRBJ2-7; 9 bases are a match to TRBD2. The germline V gene encodes CDR1 SEHNR and CDR2 FQNEAQ (reference sequence). With V trimmed by 5 bases and J by 3 bases, 8 bases remained unmatched. The CDR3 extends over 15 amino acids. CDR3 region: CASSPRAGGLYEQYF. In nucleotides, the CDR3 is TGTGCCAGCAGCCCCCGGGCGGGGGGGCTCTACGAGCAGTACTTC.

The rearrangement links TRBV19 to TRBJ1-1; 7 bases agree with TRBD1. The CDR3 is 15 residues long. Trimming removed 5 bases from V and 4 bases from J; junction bases left unmatched: 10. CDR1 is LNHDA and CDR2 is SQIVND in the germline V gene (reference sequence). The CDR3 nucleotides read TGTGCCAGTAGTCCTCAGACAGGGTTGGGCACTGAAGCTTTCTTT. Protein: CASSPQTGLGTEAFF. The entire variable domain, with the rest obtained from reference TRBV19 and TRBJ1-1, is as follows: DGGITQSPKYLFRKEGQNVTLSCEQNLNHDAMYWYRQDPGQGLRLIYYSQIVNDFQKGDIAEGYSVSREKKESFPLTVTSAQKNPTAFYLCASSPQTGLGTEAFFGQGTRLTVV.

The rearrangement joins TRBV14 to TRBJ2-5; the D is unclear. CDR1 is SGHDN, CDR2 FVKESK, per germline. CDR3 length equals 14 residues. The V gene lost 0 bases and the J gene lost 5 bases, with 10 bases spanning the gap. The CDR3, as DNA: TGTGCCAGCAGCCAAGATCTGCTTCTGGAGACCCAGTACTTC. The encoded protein is CASSQDLLLETQYF.

The chain carries TRBV7-2 and TRBJ2-1; D assignment may be TRBD1 or TRBD2 (6 bases each). Trimming took off 4 bases at V and 8 bases at J, with 21 bases between the two ends. Germline-derived CDR1 and CDR2 are SGHTA and FQGNSA. The CDR3 has 16 amino acids. CDR3 sequence reads: CASSSGPLGGLDEQFF. The DNA of the CDR3 is TGTGCCAGCAGCTCCGGCCCCCTAGGGGGGCTGGATGAGCAGTTCTTC.

This clone came up once. One junction end does not reproduce the germline sequence, and a read error may be involved. J is TRBJ1-6 and V is TRBV27; D remains ambiguous. The germline gives CDR1 MNHEY, CDR2 SMNVEV (reference sequence). This CDR3 spans 13 amino acids. CDR3 amino acids: CASSRSYDSPLHF. The CDR3 bases are TGTGCCAGCAGTCGCTCCTATGATTCACCCCTCCACTTT.

The genes are TRBV7-9 and TRBJ1-3; D perhaps matches TRBD1 (6 bases). Germline CDR1 reads SEHNR; CDR2 reads FQNEAQ (reference sequence). V shed 6 bases and J shed 2 bases, with 8 bases lying between them. The CDR3 consists of 13 residues. In nucleotides, the CDR3 is TGTGCCAGCAGACCAGGGGCTGGAAACACCATATATTTT. This gives the protein CASRPGAGNTIYF.

DNA for the CDR3: TGTGCCAGCAGTTATGCAGCCTATAATTCACCCCTCCACTTT. Protein product: CASSYAAYNSPLHF. The rearrangement links TRBV27 to TRBJ1-6, with D unclear. V was cut by 4 bases and J by 2 bases, with 6 bases left in between. Germline V lookup: CDR1 MNHEY, CDR2 SMNVEV (reference sequence). The CDR3 covers 14 residues.

The chain links TRBV3-1 (or the pseudogene TRBV3-2) to TRBJ2-2; 8 positions agree with TRBD1. Unmatched junction bases numbered 6, after V lost 4 bases and J lost 5 bases. Looked up from germline, CDR1 is LGHDT and CDR2 is YNNKEL (reference sequence). The CDR3 covers 15 residues. CDR3: CASSRSGGLTGELFF. CDR3 sequence (DNA): TGTGCCAGCAGCCGGTCAGGGGGCCTTACCGGGGAGCTGTTTTTT.

CDR3 region: CASSPGLAGAPHTDTQYF. The CDR3 DNA reads as TGTGCCAGCAGCCCAGGACTAGCGGGGGCCCCACACACAGATACGCAGTATTTT. The chain recombines TRBV14 with TRBJ2-3; TRBD2 matches at 13 bases. The CDR3 loop spans 18 amino acids. Per the germline V gene, CDR1 is SGHDN and CDR2 is FVKESK. Losses at the gene ends were 4 bases for V and 2 bases for J; bases not matched to a gene: 9.

The gene calls are TRBV28 and TRBJ2-3, with a tentative D call TRBD2 (5 bases). With 8 bases removed from V and 6 bases from J, the gap between germline ends came to 18 bases. From germline, CDR1 is MDHEN and CDR2 SYDVKM. The CDR3 extends over 14 amino acids. The CDR3 sequence: CASALTAGFDTQYF. In DNA form, the CDR3 reads TGTGCCAGCGCTCTGACTGCGGGTTTTGATACGCAGTATTTT.

V usage is TRBV28 and J usage is TRBJ1-1; D call uncertain. Trimming took 6 bases from V and 6 from J, leaving 17 bases between them. Germline V gives CDR1 MDHEN, CDR2 SYDVKM. This CDR3 has 14 amino acids. The CDR3 reads CASSPDGLGAEAFF. For the CDR3, the DNA is TGTGCCAGCAGCCCGGACGGCCTAGGCGCTGAAGCTTTCTTT.

This clone was counted once. The chain is built from TRBV6-5 and TRBJ2-5; no definite D call. Trimming took 6 bases from V and 10 from J, leaving 12 bases between them. Germline loops: CDR1 MNHEY, CDR2 SVGAGI. The CDR3 has 11 residues. This chain's CDR3 is CASSLGRDQYF. The CDR3 bases are TGTGCCAGCAGCCTCGGGCGAGACCAGTACTTC.

This clone was counted once. The chain couples TRBV11-1 to TRBJ2-7, with D maybe TRBD2 (6 bases). The V gene lost 5 bases and the J gene lost 4 bases, with 15 bases spanning the gap. Germline CDR1 and CDR2: SGHAT and FQDESV (reference sequence). This CDR3 spans 14 amino acids. CDR3 coding DNA: TGTGCCAGCAGCCCAGAAGGGGCGGGGTACGAGCAGTACTTC. Its translation is CASSPEGAGYEQYF.